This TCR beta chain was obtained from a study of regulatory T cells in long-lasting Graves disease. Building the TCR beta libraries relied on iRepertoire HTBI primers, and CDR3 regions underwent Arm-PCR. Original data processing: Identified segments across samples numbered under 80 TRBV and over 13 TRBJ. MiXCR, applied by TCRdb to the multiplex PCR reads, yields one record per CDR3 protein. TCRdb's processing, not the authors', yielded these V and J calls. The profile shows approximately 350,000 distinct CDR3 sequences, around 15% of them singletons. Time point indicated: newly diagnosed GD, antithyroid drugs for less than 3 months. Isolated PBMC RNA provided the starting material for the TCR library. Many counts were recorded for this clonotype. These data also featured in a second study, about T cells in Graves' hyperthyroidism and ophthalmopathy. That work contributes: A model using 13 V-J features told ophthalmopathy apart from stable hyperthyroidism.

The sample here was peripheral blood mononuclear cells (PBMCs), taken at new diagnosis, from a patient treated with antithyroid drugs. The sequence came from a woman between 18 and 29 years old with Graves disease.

DNA of the CDR3: TGCAGTGCTAGAACCCCCCCCGGGACTAGCGGGAGGACCGGGGAGCTGTTTTTT. It yields the protein CSARTPPGTSGRTGELFF. This rearrangement joins TRBV20-1 to TRBJ2-2; 15 nucleotides match TRBD2. The V gene's germline CDR1 is DFQATT and CDR2 SNEGSKA (reference sequence). This CDR3 has 18 residues. Trimming removed 2 bases from V and 5 bases from J; junction bases left unmatched: 9.